This T cell receptor (beta chain) was sequenced during a study of spatial heterogeneity in lung cancer. About the research overall: Strong correlation was found between tumor-region TCR transcript counts and a T cell module score from matched bulk RNA-seq. General observations from the study: The study estimated approximately 7% alpha and about 12% beta chain coverage of tumor T cells. Tracking of ubiquitous and regional nonsynonymous mutations by counts of ubiquitous and regional expanded TCRs, respectively, was seen. Tumoral mutation counts were tracked by counts of expanded intratumoral alpha and beta TCRs.

This clonotype occurred many times. The antigen is unknown. CDR1 and CDR2 from the germline V gene are DFQATT and SNEGSKA (reference sequence). The CDR3 contains 13 residues. Losses at the gene ends were 4 bases for V and 4 bases for J; bases not matched to a gene: 3. TCRdb reprocessed the 5' RACE reads with MiXCR, giving one entry per CDR3 protein. The sample records about 24,000 distinct CDR3 sequences, 8% to 10% being singletons. Time point noted: sample taken at primary tumor resection. Whole RNA obtained from tumor, nontumor lung or frozen PBMC underwent sequencing without sorting. V is TRBV20-1 and J is TRBJ2-2, with 7 bases aligning to TRBD2. This receptor was identified in a male donor with early-stage non-small cell lung cancer. The starting material was lung tumor tissue, obtained at surgery. The DNA of the CDR3 is TGCAGTGCTATCGCTAGCGGCACCGGGGAGCTGTTTTTT. Residues: CSAIASGTGELFF.